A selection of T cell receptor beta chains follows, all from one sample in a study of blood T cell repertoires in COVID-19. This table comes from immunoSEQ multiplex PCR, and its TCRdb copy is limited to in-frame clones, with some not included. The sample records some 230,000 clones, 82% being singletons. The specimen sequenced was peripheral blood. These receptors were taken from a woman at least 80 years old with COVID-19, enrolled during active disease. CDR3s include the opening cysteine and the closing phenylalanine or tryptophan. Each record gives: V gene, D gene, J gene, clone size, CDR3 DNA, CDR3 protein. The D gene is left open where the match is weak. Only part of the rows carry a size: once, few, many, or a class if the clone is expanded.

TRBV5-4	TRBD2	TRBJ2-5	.	TGTGCCAGCAGCTTGGTAGTAGCGGGAGGGCCGGAGACCCAGTACTTC	CASSLVVAGGPETQYF
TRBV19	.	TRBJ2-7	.	TGTGCCAGTAGAGAGACAGTTGGCTACGAGCAGTACTTC	CASRETVGYEQYF
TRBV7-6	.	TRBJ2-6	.	TGTGCCAGCAGCTTAGCTGGAGAGCAGCTAGGGGCCAACGTCCTGACTTTC	CASSLAGEQLGANVLTF
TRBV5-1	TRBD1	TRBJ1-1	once	TGCGCCAGCAGCGAGACCGGGACAGGGGTTGAAGCTTTCTTT	CASSETGTGVEAFF
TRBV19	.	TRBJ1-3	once	TGTGCCAGTAGTATGTGGGCAGAGAAGTCCATATATTTT	CASSMWAEKSIYF
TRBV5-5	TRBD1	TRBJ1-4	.	TGTGCCAGCAGTCCCCAGGGGGCCGTGAATGAAAAACTGTTTTTT	CASSPQGAVNEKLFF
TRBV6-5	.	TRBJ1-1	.	TGTGCCAGCACCTCAGGATACCGTGGCACTGAAGCTTTCTTT	CASTSGYRGTEAFF
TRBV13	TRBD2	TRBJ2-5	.	TGTGCCAGCAGAGAGTCCCGGGGGGGCCAAGAGACCCAGTACTTC	CASRESRGGQETQYF
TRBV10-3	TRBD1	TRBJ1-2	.	TGTGCCACCCCTGCCGGGACAGGGAACTATGGCTACACCTTC	CATPAGTGNYGYTF
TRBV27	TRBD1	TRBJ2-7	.	TGTGCCAGCAGTTACTCCGGGACAGCCTCCTACGAGCAGTACTTC	CASSYSGTASYEQYF
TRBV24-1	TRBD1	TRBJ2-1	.	TGTGCCACCAGTGTTTCAGGGGGCTCTAGGGGCACATCCTACAATGAGCAGTTCTTC	CATSVSGGSRGTSYNEQFF
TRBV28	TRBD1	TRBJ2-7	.	TGTGCCAGCAGTTGGACAGGACAGGGGACCTACGAGCAGTACTTC	CASSWTGQGTYEQYF
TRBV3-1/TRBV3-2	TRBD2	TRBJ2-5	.	TGTGCCAGCAGCCCCCCCTCCGGGGGGAGAGAAGAGACCCAGTACTTC	CASSPPSGGREETQYF
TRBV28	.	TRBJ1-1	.	TGTGCCAGCATGGGGCCCGGAGTCGGGCGGTTGAACACTGAAGCTTTCTTT	CASMGPGVGRLNTEAFF
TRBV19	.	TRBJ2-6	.	TGTGCCAGTAGCGGTATGGCGGGGGCCTCTGGGGCCAACGTCCTGACTTTC	CASSGMAGASGANVLTF
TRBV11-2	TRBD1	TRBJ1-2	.	TGTGCCAGCAGCAACCACCGGGACAGGGTTTCTCGGTACACCTTC	CASSNHRDRVSRYTF
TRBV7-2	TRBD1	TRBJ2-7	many	TGTGCCAGCAGCTTAGTGAGGGGGCAGTACGACGAGCAGTACTTC	CASSLVRGQYDEQYF
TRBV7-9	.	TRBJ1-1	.	TGTGCCAGCAGCTTAGATTCCCCAGGGAACACTGAAGCTTTCTTT	CASSLDSPGNTEAFF
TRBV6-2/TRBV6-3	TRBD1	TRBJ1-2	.	TGTGCCAGCAGTTACATTAACAGGGGCGGCTACACCTTC	CASSYINRGGYTF
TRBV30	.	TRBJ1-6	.	TGTGCCTGGAGTGCAGGGGCAAATTCACCCCTCCACTTT	CAWSAGANSPLHF
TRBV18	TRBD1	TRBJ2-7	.	TGTGCCAGCTCACCCGGCAGGGGGACCAGCGAGCAGTACTTC	CASSPGRGTSEQYF
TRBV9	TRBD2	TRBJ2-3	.	TGTGCCAGCAGCGGGACTAGCGGGGCGCAGAGGGGAGATACGCAGTATTTT	CASSGTSGAQRGDTQYF
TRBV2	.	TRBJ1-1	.	TGTGCCAGCAGCCAACGGTGGAACACTGAAGCTTTCTTT	CASSQRWNTEAFF
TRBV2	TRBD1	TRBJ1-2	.	TGTGCCAGCAGCCCCACCGGGACAGGGCCCTATGGCTACACCTTC	CASSPTGTGPYGYTF
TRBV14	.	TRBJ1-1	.	TGTGCCAGCAGCCAACTAACCGAGACTGAAGCTTTCTTT	CASSQLTETEAFF
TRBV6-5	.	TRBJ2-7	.	TGTGCCACGCGTAAAGATTTTAGGGGCGAGCAGTACTTC	CATRKDFRGEQYF
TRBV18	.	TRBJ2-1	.	TGTGCCAGCTCACCTCCCGAAGGGGCCACCTACAATGAGCAGTTCTTC	CASSPPEGATYNEQFF
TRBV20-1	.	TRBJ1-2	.	TGCAGTGCTAGTTCAGGCGCTAACTATGGCTACACCTTC	CSASSGANYGYTF
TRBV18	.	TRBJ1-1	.	TGTGCCAGCTCCCACAGGGAGGGGGCTGAAGCTTTCTTT	CASSHREGAEAFF